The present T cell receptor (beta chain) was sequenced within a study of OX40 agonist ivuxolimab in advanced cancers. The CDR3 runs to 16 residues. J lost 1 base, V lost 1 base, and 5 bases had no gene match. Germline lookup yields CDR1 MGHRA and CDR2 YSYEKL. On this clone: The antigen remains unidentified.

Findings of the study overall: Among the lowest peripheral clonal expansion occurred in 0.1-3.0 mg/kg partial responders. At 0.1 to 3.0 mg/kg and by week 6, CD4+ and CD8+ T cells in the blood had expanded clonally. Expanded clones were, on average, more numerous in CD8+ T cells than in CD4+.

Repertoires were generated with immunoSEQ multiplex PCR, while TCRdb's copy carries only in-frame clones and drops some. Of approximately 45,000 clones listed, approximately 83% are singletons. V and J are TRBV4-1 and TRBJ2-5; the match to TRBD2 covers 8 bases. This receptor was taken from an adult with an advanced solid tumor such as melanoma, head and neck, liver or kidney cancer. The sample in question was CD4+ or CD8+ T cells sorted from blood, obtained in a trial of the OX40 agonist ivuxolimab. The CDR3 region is CASSQGTSGGQETQYF. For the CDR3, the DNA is TGCGCCAGCAGCCAAGGTACTAGCGGAGGCCAAGAGACCCAGTACTTC.